This T cell receptor beta chain was obtained from a study of early T cells in non-severe SARS-CoV-2 infection. About the study: The chains were unpaired, and the sequenced material was bulk RNA from unsorted whole blood.

This clonotype has only a few counts. Its antigen remains unidentified. V lost 3 bases, J lost 0 bases, and 12 bases lay in between. CDR3 size: 14 residues. Germline V gives CDR1 DFQATT, CDR2 SNEGSKA (reference sequence). General study results and limits: Database matching using VDJdb favored anti-spike CD8 responses, with private and CD4 specificities left missing.

The protocol attached unique molecular identifiers to individual cDNA molecules. TCRdb recomputed calls from the 5' RACE reads with MiXCR, one row per CDR3 protein. The table records fewer than 75,000 distinct CDR3 sequences, roughly a sixth of them present only once. The clonotype was recovered from an adult who was a healthcare worker with PCR-confirmed SARS-CoV-2 infection or an uninfected control (not recorded which). The V and J genes are TRBV20-1 and TRBJ2-7; perhaps TRBD2 as D (5 bases). Specimen: whole blood, collected at baseline. As DNA, the CDR3 is TGCAGTGCTAGCGGGGTCACAAGCTCCTACGAGCAGTACTTC. This encodes CSASGVTSSYEQYF.